This T cell receptor beta chain stems from a study of preoperative IRX-2 immunotherapy in early breast cancer. Sequencing used immunoSEQ multiplex PCR; TCRdb keeps in-frame clones, though not all of them. This sample has 40,000 or so clones, with roughly 94% found just once. V shed 7 bases and J shed 1 base, with 7 bases lying between them. The CDR3 consists of 11 residues. Germline-derived CDR1 and CDR2 are GTSNPN and SVGIG (reference sequence). This clone was seen a few times. Stated treatment: preoperative locoregional IRX-2 cytokine immunotherapy. This phase Ib study tested locoregional IRX-2 cytokine immunotherapy given before surgery.

This clonotype was obtained from a human donor with breast cancer. V gene TRBV30 combines with J gene TRBJ1-1; D gene unclear. Sequencing was performed on tumor tissue, taken after IRX-2 immunotherapy. The CDR3 loop reads CALERNTEAFF. The DNA for the CDR3 is TGTGCCTTGGAGAGGAACACTGAAGCTTTCTTT.